These T cell receptor beta chains were read from a single sample in a study of cytomegalovirus exposure and HLA in healthy donors. Method: immunoSEQ multiplex PCR; TCRdb's copy keeps in-frame clones and lacks some. The sample shows 150,000 to 200,000 clones, 85% of them seen only once. Sequenced input: PBMCs. Receptor source: a young man in good health and CMV-seropositive. CDR3s include the opening cysteine and the closing phenylalanine or tryptophan. A D gene is named only where the DNA matches it firmly. Size is omitted from some rows. Given values are once, few, many or a class for expanded clones.

V gene	CDR3 length	clone size	J gene	D gene	CDR3 DNA	CDR3 protein
TRBV7-6	16	-	TRBJ2-7	TRBD1	TGTGCCAGCAGCTTCGCCGGACAGGCTCCCTCCTACGAGCAGTACTTC	CASSFAGQAPSYEQYF
TRBV9	15	-	TRBJ2-3	TRBD2	TGTGCCAGCAGCCGACTGACTAGCGAAACAGATACGCAGTATTTT	CASSRLTSETDTQYF
TRBV28	14	few	TRBJ2-7	-	TGTGCCAGCAGTTTACTACCCGGGGCCTACGAGCAGTACTTC	CASSLLPGAYEQYF
TRBV5-4	18	-	TRBJ2-3	TRBD2	TGTGCCAGCAGCCGTACTAGCGGGGGGGCCTTAAGCACAGATACGCAGTATTTT	CASSRTSGGALSTDTQYF
TRBV29-1	13	-	TRBJ1-1	-	TGCAGCGTTGCGGGGGGGCAGGCGGGAGGAGCTTTCTTT	CSVAGGQAGGAFF
TRBV7-2	14	-	TRBJ2-7	-	TGTGCCAGCAGCTCTCAGGGGGGATCCTACGAGCAGTACTTC	CASSSQGGSYEQYF
TRBV15	12	once	TRBJ1-1	-	TGTGCCACCAACCACGGTAACACTGAAGCTTTCTTT	CATNHGNTEAFF
TRBV11-3	18	-	TRBJ1-4	TRBD1	TGTGCCAGCAGCTTATCCGGGACAGGGGGTATTAGGAATGAAAAACTGTTTTTT	CASSLSGTGGIRNEKLFF
TRBV7-8	16	-	TRBJ1-2	TRBD1	TGTGCCAGCAGCCTACTACGGGGTACAGGGGTACATGGCTACACCTTC	CASSLLRGTGVHGYTF
TRBV29-1	16	-	TRBJ2-1	-	TGCAGCGTTGATCGTAACGGGTGGAGCTCCTACAATGAGCAGTTCTTC	CSVDRNGWSSYNEQFF
TRBV14	16	-	TRBJ2-3	-	TGTGCCAGCAGCCAAGCCCCAGGAATTAGCACAGATACGCAGTATTTT	CASSQAPGISTDTQYF
TRBV2	16	once	TRBJ2-1	-	TGTGCCAGCAGTGAGAGCGACCCCCTTTTTTACAATGAGCAGTTCTTC	CASSESDPLFYNEQFF
TRBV5-1	16	-	TRBJ2-6	-	TGCGCCAGCAGCTTCCTTGGGGCGACTGGGGCCAACGTCCTGACTTTC	CASSFLGATGANVLTF
TRBV9	13	-	TRBJ1-2	-	TGTGCCAGCAGCGTAGAGGGGTCCCATGGCTACACCTTC	CASSVEGSHGYTF
TRBV21-1	15	once	TRBJ1-6	-	TGTGCCAGCAGCAAAGTAAAGCCCCCGAACTCACCCCTCCACTTT	CASSKVKPPNSPLHF
TRBV12-5	13	-	TRBJ2-1	TRBD1	TGTGCTGGGGGACAGGCATCCTACAATGAGCAGTTCTTC	CAGGQASYNEQFF
TRBV4-3	15	-	TRBJ1-1	-	TGCGCCAGCAGCCAAGATCTGGGAGTGAACACTGAAGCTTTCTTT	CASSQDLGVNTEAFF
TRBV19	17	-	TRBJ2-5	TRBD2	TGTGCCAGTGTGGGGGGGTGCCAGCCCCGACGGGGAGAGACCCAGTACTTC	CASVGGCQPRRGETQYF
TRBV2	14	-	TRBJ1-5	-	TGTGCCAGCAGTGATGCGACAGGCAATCAGCCCCAGCATTTT	CASSDATGNQPQHF
TRBV7-8	19	once	TRBJ1-6	-	TGTGCCAGCAGCATAGCTGGCGAACGCGGATTATCCTTCTTTTCACCCCTCCACTTT	CASSIAGERGLSFFSPLHF
TRBV5-4	14	-	TRBJ2-7	TRBD1	TGTGCCAGCAGAGCGACAGGGAGCTCCTACGAGCAGTACTTC	CASRATGSSYEQYF
TRBV25-1	15	-	TRBJ2-2	TRBD1	TGTGCCAGCAGTGAGCCCGGGACAGGGGCCGGGGAGCTGTTTTTT	CASSEPGTGAGELFF
TRBV6-5	15	-	TRBJ1-5	TRBD1	TGTGCCAGCAGTTTGGACAGGGGGGGGGATCAGCCCCAGCATTTT	CASSLDRGGDQPQHF
TRBV25-1	15	-	TRBJ2-7	TRBD1	TGTGCCAGCAGTGACCCCGGGACAGGCTCCTACGAGCAGTACTTC	CASSDPGTGSYEQYF
TRBV6-5	12	-	TRBJ2-7	-	TGTGCCAGCACAGGCAGGGGTTACGAGCAGTACTTC	CASTGRGYEQYF
TRBV25-1	14	-	TRBJ1-2	-	TGTGCCAGCAGTGACAGGGTGGGGCTGAATGGCTACACCTTC	CASSDRVGLNGYTF
TRBV7-3	15	-	TRBJ2-3	-	TGTGCCAGCAGCTTAACGTCGGGGGGCGCGGATACGCAGTATTTT	CASSLTSGGADTQYF
TRBV9	16	-	TRBJ1-2	TRBD1	TGTGCCAGCAGCGTAGGGGCGGACAGGGGATATGGGGGCTACACCTTC	CASSVGADRGYGGYTF
TRBV15	12	-	TRBJ1-6	-	TGTGCCACCAGCTTACAAGATTCACCCCTCCACTTT	CATSLQDSPLHF
TRBV7-7	16	-	TRBJ2-3	TRBD2	TGTGCTAGCAGCTTGGGACTAGCGGGGAGCACAGATACGCAGTATTTT	CASSLGLAGSTDTQYF
TRBV6-1	12	once	TRBJ1-2	-	TGTGCCAGCAGGGAGCCTAGCTATGGCTACACCTTC	CASREPSYGYTF
TRBV28	13	-	TRBJ1-1	-	TGTGCCAGCATTCTTACGGGGGAGACTGAAGCTTTCTTT	CASILTGETEAFF
TRBV6-5	16	once	TRBJ1-2	-	TGTGCCAGCAGTTACGGGCAGGCGAACCCCCCTTGGGGCTACACCTTC	CASSYGQANPPWGYTF
TRBV7-2	14	-	TRBJ2-1	-	TGTGCCAGCAGCCCCCCCCTAGGGGCCGGGGAGCAGTTCTTC	CASSPPLGAGEQFF
TRBV6-1	16	-	TRBJ2-3	-	TGTGCCAGCAGTGAGGAACAGGGAAGAGGCACAGATACGCAGTATTTT	CASSEEQGRGTDTQYF
TRBV6-5	14	-	TRBJ1-2	-	TGTGCCAGCAGTTACGGGGGGGACGCGGTGGGCTACACCTTC	CASSYGGDAVGYTF
TRBV30	15	-	TRBJ1-4	-	TGTGCCTGGAGTGTACCGGACAGCTCTAATGAAAAACTGTTTTTT	CAWSVPDSSNEKLFF
TRBV2	14	-	TRBJ1-1	-	TGTGCCAGCAGCGGACACCTCGCGAACACTGAAGCTTTCTTT	CASSGHLANTEAFF
TRBV4-3	17	few	TRBJ1-4	TRBD1	TGCGCCAGCAGCCAGTTCGACAGGGGGCCAACCAATGAAAAACTGTTTTTT	CASSQFDRGPTNEKLFF
TRBV6-5	14	once	TRBJ2-3	TRBD1	TGCACCTGGAGCAGGGGGAATAGCACAGATACGCAGTATTTT	CTWSRGNSTDTQYF
TRBV6-5	14	-	TRBJ1-6	-	TGTGCCAGCAGCCCAGGGTCCGGCAATTCACCCCTCCACTTT	CASSPGSGNSPLHF
TRBV13	11	-	TRBJ1-3	-	TGTGCCAGCAGCCCTGGAGGCACCATATATTTT	CASSPGGTIYF
TRBV6-5	12	few	TRBJ2-7	-	TGTGCCAGCAGTCTACAGGGAGACGAGCAGTACTTC	CASSLQGDEQYF
TRBV27	13	-	TRBJ1-4	-	TGTGCCAGCAGTTTGCAGGGGTTCGAAAAACTGTTTTTT	CASSLQGFEKLFF
TRBV6-6	13	-	TRBJ2-3	TRBD2	TGTGCCAGCAGTTACTTCGGGGGGGATACGCAGTATTTT	CASSYFGGDTQYF
TRBV5-4	14	-	TRBJ2-7	-	TGTGCCAGCAGCTTGGACAGGGTAACCTACGAGCAGTACTTC	CASSLDRVTYEQYF
TRBV7-9	13	-	TRBJ2-5	-	TGTGCCAGCAGCTTACGGGTTGAAGAGACCCAGTACTTC	CASSLRVEETQYF
TRBV2	16	-	TRBJ2-3	-	TGTGCCAGCAGTGCCCTAGCGTGGCCTAGCACAGATACGCAGTATTTT	CASSALAWPSTDTQYF
TRBV4-3	15	-	TRBJ2-7	-	TGCGCCAGCAGCCAAGCGGCCAGAACGGGGTACGAGCAGTACTTC	CASSQAARTGYEQYF
TRBV4-3	15	-	TRBJ2-7	TRBD1	TGCGCCAGCAGCCAAGTTGGGACAGGGGGCTACGAGCAGTACTTC	CASSQVGTGGYEQYF
TRBV28	15	-	TRBJ2-7	TRBD1	TGTGCCAGCAGAGGCTCCGGGACAGGTGGAGAGAGGCAGTACTTC	CASRGSGTGGERQYF
TRBV5-1	15	-	TRBJ2-5	-	TGCGCCAGCACCAGGGGAGGGCTGAGCCAAGAGACCCAGTACTTC	CASTRGGLSQETQYF
TRBV5-1	13	-	TRBJ1-2	-	TGCGCCAGCAGTTTGGACAGTGCCTATGGCTACACCTTC	CASSLDSAYGYTF
TRBV18	16	-	TRBJ2-7	-	TGTGCCAGCTCACCACCGGGGGCGCAAGAACTATACGAGCAGTACTTC	CASSPPGAQELYEQYF
TRBV2	14	-	TRBJ2-1	TRBD2	TGTGCCAATCGTGGACTAGCGGGGCACAATGAGCAGTTCTTC	CANRGLAGHNEQFF
TRBV6-5	16	-	TRBJ2-3	-	TGTGCCAGCAGTTCCCCGACTAGGGGTATCACAGATACGCAGTATTTT	CASSSPTRGITDTQYF
TRBV6-5	14	-	TRBJ1-3	TRBD1	TGTGCCAGCATCAGGGACAGCTCTGGAAACACCATATATTTT	CASIRDSSGNTIYF
TRBV7-9	15	-	TRBJ2-7	-	TGTGCCAGCAGCCCGGTCGGGGGGCCCTCCTACGAGCAGTACTTC	CASSPVGGPSYEQYF
TRBV29-1	19	-	TRBJ2-2	TRBD1	TGCAGCGCCCAGGGTACCCACCGGACAGGGGTTTTGAACACCGGGGAGCTGTTTTTT	CSAQGTHRTGVLNTGELFF
TRBV2	16	-	TRBJ1-1	-	TGTGCCAGCAGTCCCCCGGAATGGGACATGAACACTGAAGCTTTCTTT	CASSPPEWDMNTEAFF